This T cell receptor (beta chain) comes out of a study of molecular identifiers for immune sequencing clone quantification. Previously described methods and listed TCR primers were used for bulk TCR libraries. A single record per CDR3 protein comes from TCRdb applying MiXCR to the PCR reads. Of around 470,000 distinct CDR3 sequences in the sample, around 23% were seen once. V lost 8 bases and J lost 1; bases outside the gene matches: 8. This CDR3 has 15 residues. Germline assignment: CDR1 LNHDA and CDR2 SQIVND (reference sequence). This clonotype was found many times. V gene TRBV19 combines with J gene TRBJ2-3; 8 bases agree with TRBD1. Sequencing was carried out using naive CD8+ T cells from blood, with Jurkat cell RNA spiked in. The subset: FACS-sorted CD8+CD4-CCR7+CD45RA+ naive T cells. The TCR was taken from a human donor in good health. Some libraries in this study had Jurkat cell RNA spiked in. The CDR3 loop reads CASSTGVSGTDTQYF. CDR3 in DNA: TGTGCCAGTTCGACAGGGGTTTCAGGCACAGATACGCAGTATTTT.